The 32 T cell receptor beta chains below all came from one sample that was sequenced in a study of T cells expressing NK-cell markers. Using the 5' RACE reads, TCRdb records one entry per CDR3 protein without DNA. This table holds about 460,000 distinct CDR3 sequences. The sequencing sample was made of blood T cells: a sorted CD56 or NKG2C T cell subset, CD4+ or CD8+ T cells, or bulk PBMC T cells (not recorded which). These receptors came from a woman aged 45-65 years in good health.

The gene calls are TRBV5-1 and TRBJ2-1. Germline V CDR1 and CDR2: SGHRS, YFSETQ. This CDR3 spans 16 amino acids. The CDR3 region is CASSLTGSSSYNEQFF.

The rearrangement uses TRBV20-1 and TRBJ2-5; the TRBD1 assignment by TCRdb is unverifiable without DNA. CDR1 is DFQATT, CDR2 SNEGSKA, per germline (reference sequence). The CDR3 is 14 amino acids. The chain's CDR3 is CSATGTGIQETQYF.

The gene calls are TRBV3-1 and TRBJ1-2; there is no DNA to check the TCRdb D call of TRBD1. The CDR3 length is 15 residues. Germline V gene lookup returns CDR1 LGHDT and CDR2 YNNKEL (reference sequence). CDR3 in amino acids: CASSQVGGQGFGYTF.

The CDR3 protein is CASSRPGLRRAGELFF. This chain uses TRBV5-1 with TRBJ2-2; no DNA is available, so the TRBD2 call from TCRdb remains unchecked. This CDR3 is built from 16 residues. CDR1 and CDR2 (germline): SGHRS, YFSETQ.

The rearrangement joins TRBV4-1 to TRBJ1-3; TCRdb proposes TRBD1, but this gene call is untestable without DNA. Germline V CDR1 and CDR2: MGHRA, YSYEKL. There are 17 residues in the CDR3. The CDR3 here is CASSQTWTGGFGNTIYF.

The chain is built from TRBV6-6 and TRBJ2-1; TCRdb's D call of TRBD1 is untestable without DNA. Germline CDR1 MNHNY, CDR2 SVGAGI (reference sequence). This CDR3 has 17 amino acids. Here the CDR3 reads CASSSRSRDRGYNEQFF.

The chain employs TRBV5-5 and TRBJ2-1; with no DNA, the TCRdb D assignment of TRBD1 cannot be verified. Germline V gene data show CDR1 as SGHKS and CDR2 as YYEKEE (reference sequence). The CDR3 contains 14 residues. The chain's CDR3 is CASSFSGEKGEQFF.

The genes are TRBV7-8 and TRBJ1-2. The CDR3 has 13 residues. CDR1 and CDR2 (germline): SGHVS, FQNEAQ. CDR3: CASSLQTNYGYTF.

The V and J genes are TRBV7-9 and TRBJ1-2; TCRdb outputs TRBD1, but without DNA this stays unchecked. The CDR3 covers 13 residues. In germline, CDR1 is SEHNR, CDR2 FQNEAQ (reference sequence). The CDR3 is CASSTTVNYGYTF.

This chain uses TRBV28 with TRBJ1-1; TCRdb's D gene call, TRBD1, goes unchecked for lack of DNA. The CDR3 extends over 13 amino acids. Germline V gene data show CDR1 as MDHEN and CDR2 as SYDVKM. The CDR3 is CASIGGVNTEAFF. The full variable domain, with the rest looked up from reference TRBV28 and TRBJ1-1, is DVKVTQSSRYLVKRTGEKVFLECVQDMDHENMFWYRQDPGLGLRLIYFSYDVKMKEKGDIPEGYSVSREKKERFSLILESASTNQTSMYLCASIGGVNTEAFFGQGTRLTVV.

The rearrangement uses TRBV9 and TRBJ2-5; TCRdb gives TRBD2 as the D gene, but with no DNA this cannot be confirmed. From germline, CDR1 is SGDLS and CDR2 YYNGEE. The CDR3 is made up of 15 amino acids. This chain's CDR3 is CASSPRGTPGETQYF.

The chain links TRBV24-1 to TRBJ2-1; there is no DNA to check the TCRdb D call of TRBD2. CDR3 size: 17 residues. Germline CDR1 KGHDR, CDR2 SFDVKD. This CDR3 reads CATSDTPLAGFDNEQFF.

This chain uses TRBV16 with TRBJ1-6; without DNA, the TCRdb call of TRBD1 cannot be checked. The CDR3 runs to 14 residues. The V gene's germline CDR1 is KGHSY and CDR2 FQNENV. This CDR3 reads CASSQGTGMSPLHF.

The chain combines TRBV7-9 with TRBJ2-1; with no DNA, the TCRdb D assignment of TRBD1 cannot be verified. The CDR3 covers 16 residues. The germline CDR1 and CDR2 sequences are SEHNR and FQNEAQ (reference sequence). The CDR3 region is CASSLWRGSTYNEQFF.

CDR3 residues: CASSPGQGDNEQFF. The rearrangement uses TRBV12-3 or TRBV12-4 and TRBJ2-1; the TCRdb call, TRBD1, lacks DNA for checking. The CDR3 sequence is 14 residues long.

The V call is TRBV6-5, the J call TRBJ2-2. This CDR3 spans 12 amino acids. Germline V gene data show CDR1 as MNHEY and CDR2 as SVGAGI. This CDR3 reads CASSGDAGELFF.

The chain recombines TRBV27 with TRBJ1-4. Germline lookup yields CDR1 MNHEY and CDR2 SMNVEV (reference sequence). CDR3 length: 15 residues. CDR3 amino acids: CASSPTRALGEKLFF.

CDR3 sequence reads: CASSFGQGANGYTF. The gene calls are TRBV14 and TRBJ1-2; lacking DNA, the TRBD1 call made by TCRdb goes unchecked. CDR3 length: 14 residues. Germline CDR1 is SGHDN and CDR2 is FVKESK.

The chain is built from TRBV12-3 or TRBV12-4 and TRBJ2-1; TCRdb's D call of TRBD1 is untestable without DNA. There are 12 residues in the CDR3. This chain's CDR3 is CATLGARNEQFF.

This chain's CDR3 is CASSQGAGRGNQPQHF. The chain carries TRBV3-1 and TRBJ1-5; TCRdb returns TRBD1, unconfirmable since there is no DNA. The CDR3 totals 16 residues. In germline, CDR1 is LGHDT, CDR2 YNNKEL (reference sequence). Full variable domain (missing parts from reference TRBV3-1 and TRBJ1-5): DTAVSQTPKYLVTQMGNDKSIKCEQNLGHDTMYWYKQDSKKFLKIMFSYNNKELIINETVPNRFSPKSPDKAHLNLHINSLELGDSAVYFCASSQGAGRGNQPQHFGDGTRLSIL.

This rearrangement joins TRBV5-1 to TRBJ2-1. The length of the CDR3 is 15 residues. Per germline, CDR1 SGHRS and CDR2 YFSETQ. CDR3 region: CASQLVASAGNEQFF. The full variable domain, rest sourced from reference TRBV5-1 and TRBJ2-1, is KAGVTQTPRYLIKTRGQQVTLSCSPISGHRSVSWYQQTPGQGLQFLFEYFSETQRNKGNFPGRFSGRQFSNSRSEMNVSTLELGDSALYLCASQLVASAGNEQFFGPGTRLTVL.

The chain links TRBV12-3 or TRBV12-4 to TRBJ2-5; with no DNA, the TCRdb D assignment of TRBD2 cannot be verified. The CDR3 consists of 21 residues. CDR3 protein: CASSPPRLAGALHPGSGTQYF.

CDR3 sequence: CSARNGRGDSEQFF. This sequence joins TRBV20-1 and TRBJ2-1; TCRdb names TRBD2, which stays unverified in the absence of DNA. This CDR3 spans 14 amino acids. Germline values: CDR1 DFQATT, CDR2 SNEGSKA (reference sequence).

This chain uses TRBV5-4 with TRBJ2-7; TCRdb's D call of TRBD2 is untestable without DNA. The germline CDR1 and CDR2 sequences are SGHNT and YYREEE (reference sequence). This CDR3 contains 14 residues. The CDR3 region is CASSWGRALHEQYF.

This chain links TRBV6-5 with TRBJ2-1; TCRdb selects TRBD2, and the lack of DNA leaves this call unchecked. Germline CDR1 MNHEY, CDR2 SVGAGI. The CDR3 covers 16 residues. This CDR3 is CASSTQGTSGYNEQFF.

The chain uses TRBV9 and TRBJ1-3; TCRdb designates TRBD1, a call that cannot be tested without DNA. Germline lookup yields CDR1 SGDLS and CDR2 YYNGEE. The CDR3 has 14 amino acids. The CDR3 sequence is CASSVDRGGNTIYF.

The J gene is TRBJ1-1, the V gene TRBV28. The germline V gene has CDR1 MDHEN and CDR2 SYDVKM. The CDR3 is 14 amino acids. The CDR3 sequence is CASTPAPGNTEAFF.

The rearrangement uses TRBV14 and TRBJ2-5. Germline CDR1 reads SGHDN; CDR2 reads FVKESK. The CDR3 is 14 amino acids. The CDR3 loop reads CASSQLGAEETQYF.

The chain combines TRBV25-1 with TRBJ2-1. The CDR3 sequence is 16 residues long. CDR1 is MGHDK, CDR2 SYGVNS, per germline. CDR3 sequence reads: CASSYVRGSSYNEQFF.

The V and J genes are TRBV2 and TRBJ2-7. The CDR3 totals 13 residues. From germline, CDR1 is SNHLY and CDR2 FYNNEI. CDR3 in amino acids: CASSDGQRYEQYF.

The rearrangement joins TRBV12-3 or TRBV12-4 to TRBJ1-1; absent DNA, TCRdb's TRBD1 call cannot be checked. CDR3 length: 15 amino acids. CDR3 loop: CASSQKDRESTEAFF.

The chain links TRBV12-3 or TRBV12-4 to TRBJ2-7; TCRdb's D call, TRBD2, is unchecked because there is no DNA. This CDR3 is built from 14 residues. CDR3 region: CASSEGRRIHEQYF.